This TCR beta chain came from a study of blood T cell repertoires in COVID-19. About the research overall: Researchers got acute and convalescent COVID-19 samples from the United States, Italy and Spain.

This clone was counted a few times. Cohort allocation depended upon clinical history that participants reported. The study counted Cohort 3 donors as recovered given two negative PCRs, clearance, or symptom resolution. As handled by the study authors: How many nucleated cells were present was estimated from reference gene primer amplification. Profiling relied on immunoSEQ multiplex PCR, and the TCRdb table lists in-frame clones only, not all of them. V and J calls and clone size are given by that table; D and trimming were obtained from the DNA. The table includes approximately 490,000 clones, around nine tenths detected once. The ends were cut back, 1 base at V and 0 bases at J, with 15 bases in the middle. Germline V gene lookup returns CDR1 SQVTM and CDR2 ANQGSEA. CDR3 length: 16 residues.

V and J are TRBV29-1 and TRBJ1-1, with D perhaps matching TRBD1 (5 bases). The receptor's source is a woman aged 60-70 years who had recovered from COVID-19. Sequencing was carried out using PBMCs or T cells enriched from blood (not recorded which). The CDR3 here is CSVEAPFGGVNTEAFF. CDR3 DNA sequence: TGCAGCGTTGAAGCACCTTTTGGGGGGGTGAACACTGAAGCTTTCTTT.